The clone carrying this T cell receptor beta chain was seen more than once but under ten times. Its target is unknown. The data were taken from a study of cytotoxic CD8 clonotypes in ibrutinib-treated CLL. Study details: Productive templates per sample averaged roughly 270,000; productive rearrangements, approximately 96,000.

Study-wide results and limits: Clonality increased at ibrutinib response and stayed stable in sustained remission. At progression, however, it fell back toward baseline. Public clonotypes, found uncommonly, either contracted or stayed stable on treatment.

The CDR3 extends over 10 amino acids. The germline V gene encodes CDR1 GTSNPN and CDR2 SVGIG (reference sequence). The ends were cut back, 3 bases at V and 9 bases at J, with 9 bases in the middle. The assay was immunoSEQ multiplex PCR, and TCRdb's table has in-frame clones only and misses some. The sample yields 150,000 or so clones, approximately 80% seen once. This clonotype was sampled from a human donor with chronic lymphocytic leukemia. The chain employs TRBV30 and TRBJ2-7; no clear D. The sample in question was PBMCs, obtained after 12 months of ibrutinib treatment. CDR3 coding DNA: TGTGCCTGGAGGGGCCAGAGGCAGTACTTC. As protein: CAWRGQRQYF. The full variable domain, with the rest looked up from reference TRBV30 and TRBJ2-7, is SQTIHQWPATLVQPVGSPLSLECTVEGTSNPNLYWYRQAAGRGLQLLFYSVGIGQISSEVPQNLSASRPQDRQFILSSKKLLLSDSGFYLCAWRGQRQYFGPGTRLTVT.